This paragraph reports one TCR beta chain. This clone appeared a few times. No cognate antigen has been identified for it. Nothing much larger sits one base from this clone, and base qualities are not available. This entry comes from a study of beta chain features in type 1 diabetes (dated by TCRdb to the late 2010s). In terms of the full investigation: Mean age, gender distribution, total cell number and subset yield did not differ between patients and healthy donors. The study compared TCRB repertoires of sorted circulating CD4+ T cell subsets between recently diagnosed type 1 diabetes patients and matched healthy donors. Regulatory and stem cell-like memory subsets were obtained from only 8 patients and roughly eight healthy donors, while naive and central memory subsets were obtained from all 30 or so donors. A total of about 110,000,000 sorted cells were examined across all samples, and a strong correlation was observed between cell number per subset and RNA yield. Findings and caveats that apply to the study as a whole: HLA sub-analyses involved small numbers of individuals, so any influence of HLA type on TCRB rearrangement remained unresolved. In all four CD4+ subsets, TCRB CDR3 length was moderately but significantly shorter in type 1 diabetes patients. Shorter templates might have been favored by PCR, but patient and control samples were amplified and corrected together, so both groups would have been affected equally by any skew. Because cDNA was sequenced instead of genomic DNA, highly expressing activated cells could be over-represented, though the groups showed no difference in activation or CD3 levels. At VDJ recombination sites, patients with type 1 diabetes made fewer insertions and deleted more nucleotides, a pattern implying thymic rearrangement abnormalities. Naive, central memory and regulatory TCRB repertoires appeared more similar among patients than among healthy donors.

All of the isolated RNA was reverse transcribed with the High Capacity cDNA Reverse Transcription Kit, so expressed TCRB transcripts were sequenced. Deep immunoSEQ sequencing was applied to naive, central memory and regulatory T cell samples, giving an average of roughly 3.5 million total reads per sample. Sorted cells were lysed in RLT buffer and RNA was extracted with DNase-treated RNeasy Micro or Mini kits, depending on cell number. Each cell subset was processed on its own to prevent cross-contamination, while patient and healthy donor samples were processed together. Using the immunoSEQ multiplex PCR, TCRB sequences were amplified from cDNA into 87-bp fragments spanning the CDR3 region. Sequencing of the amplicons was performed on the Illumina HiSeq platform. The original pipeline was this. Synthetic template baselines were used to correct PCR bias computationally, reads within Hamming distance 2 were collapsed, and singletons that could not be merged were discarded. Reads were aligned against IMGT so that V, D and J genes, CDR3 length and insertions or deletions at six rearrangement sites could be assigned. Within each subset, clonotype counts were normalized to the number of sorted cells before true diversity and Gini coefficients were calculated with the tcR R package. The overlap coefficient, calculated on TCRB nucleotide sequences, was used to quantify repertoire sharing. The source is immuneACCESS, and TCRdb retained only in-frame sequences with V and J called. Part of the clones is not carried over; for the studies checked, unresolved V genes explain less than half of this, and the remainder is unexplained. V, J and clone size reflect that table, while D and trimming were determined from the DNA. The sample profile shows about 210,000 clones; approximately 10% of them were found once. Approximately 1.3% of the sample lies in the top ten.

Each donor gave one peripheral blood draw, approximately 110 mL on average, collected into heparinised tubes. A BD FACSAria II and a panel including CD45RO, CCR7, CD25, CD127, CD95 and CD27 were used to sort naive, central memory, regulatory and stem cell-like memory CD4+ T cells. A purity above 98% was achieved for all sorted populations. PBMCs were isolated immediately by Lymphoprep density gradient centrifugation and stained directly without culture. So that batch effects would be minimized, each experiment stained and sorted samples in pairs, pairing one healthy donor with one patient. V is clipped by 7 bases and J by 5 bases, and the sequence between their germline boundaries is 8 bases long. The CDR3 goes from the cysteine to the phenylalanine over 10 residues. This entry keeps only the CDR3 DNA: 30 bases, framed from base 1. CDR1 SQVTM and CDR2 ANQGSEA were looked up in the germline V gene.

The TCR originated in a man aged 18 to 29 in good health. The chain employs TRBV29-1 and TRBJ1-1; the D gene cannot be resolved reliably. Material: central memory CD4+ T cells from blood. The CDR3 protein: CSAGTTEAFF. The base sequence is TGCAGCGCCGGCACGACTGAAGCTTTCTTT.